This T cell receptor beta chain was captured in a study of response to subunit inactivated influenza vaccine. CDR1 is DFQATT, CDR2 SNEGSKA, per germline (reference sequence). Trimming took off 6 bases at V and 3 bases at J, with 14 bases between the two ends. The CDR3 spans 14 residues. TCRdb recomputed calls from the RT-PCR reads with MiXCR, one row per CDR3 protein. Here the sample spans hundreds of thousands of distinct CDR3 sequences, 13% being singletons. On this clonotype: Its antigen remains unidentified.

General observations from the study: Few new T cells, the authors suggested, are recruited by each seasonal influenza vaccination.

The chain carries TRBV20-1 and TRBJ2-2; D is possibly TRBD1 or TRBD2 (5 bases each). The sequence was collected from a man in his fifties or sixties who received an inactivated influenza vaccine. The source material was PBMCs from blood, sampled 40 to 50 days after vaccination. CDR3 nucleotide sequence: TGCAGTGCCGCCGAGGGGTCGTACACCGGGGAGCTGTTTTTT. This translates into CSAAEGSYTGELFF.